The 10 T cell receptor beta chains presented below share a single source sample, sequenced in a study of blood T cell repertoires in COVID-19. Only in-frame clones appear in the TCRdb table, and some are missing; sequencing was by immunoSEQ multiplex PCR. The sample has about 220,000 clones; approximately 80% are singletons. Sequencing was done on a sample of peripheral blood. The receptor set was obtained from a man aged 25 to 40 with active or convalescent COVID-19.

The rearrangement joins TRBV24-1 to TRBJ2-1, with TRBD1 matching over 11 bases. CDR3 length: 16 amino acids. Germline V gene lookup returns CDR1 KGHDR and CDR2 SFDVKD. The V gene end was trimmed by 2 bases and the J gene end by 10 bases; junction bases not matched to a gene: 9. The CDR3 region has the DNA TGTGCCACCAGTGATTATAGGGACAGGGGGGGTGTGGAGCAGTTCTTC. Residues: CATSDYRDRGGVEQFF.

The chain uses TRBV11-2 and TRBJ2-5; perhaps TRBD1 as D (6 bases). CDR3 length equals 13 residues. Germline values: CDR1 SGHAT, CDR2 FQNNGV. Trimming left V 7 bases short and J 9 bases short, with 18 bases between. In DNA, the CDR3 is TGTGCCAGCACCCTTGACAGGAAGAGGGCCCAGTACTTC. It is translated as CASTLDRKRAQYF.

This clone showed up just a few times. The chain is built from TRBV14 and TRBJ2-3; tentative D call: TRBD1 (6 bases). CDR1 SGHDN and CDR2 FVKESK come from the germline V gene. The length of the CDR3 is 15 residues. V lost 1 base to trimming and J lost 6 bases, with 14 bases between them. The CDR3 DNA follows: TGTGCCAGCAGCCAAGGGAATGCAGGGGCTGATACGCAGTATTTT. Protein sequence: CASSQGNAGADTQYF.

CDR3 DNA: TGTGCCAGCAGCGAGGGTTTGACTGAAGCTTTCTTT. Encoded protein: CASSEGLTEAFF. The V and J genes are TRBV11-2 and TRBJ1-1, with unresolved D. The CDR3 loop spans 12 amino acids. Germline V gene lookup returns CDR1 SGHAT and CDR2 FQNNGV. Trimming took 5 bases from V and 5 from J, leaving 9 bases between them.

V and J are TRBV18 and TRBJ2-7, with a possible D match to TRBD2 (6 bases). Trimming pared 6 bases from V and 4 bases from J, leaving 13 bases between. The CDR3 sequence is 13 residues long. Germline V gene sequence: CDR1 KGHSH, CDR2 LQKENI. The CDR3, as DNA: TGTGCCAGCTCTCAAAAGGAGGGGTACGAGCAGTACTTC. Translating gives CASSQKEGYEQYF.

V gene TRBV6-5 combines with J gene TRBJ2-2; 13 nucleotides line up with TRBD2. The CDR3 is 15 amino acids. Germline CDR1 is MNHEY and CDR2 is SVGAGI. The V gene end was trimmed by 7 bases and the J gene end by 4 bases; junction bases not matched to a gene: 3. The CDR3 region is CASKGTSGTTGELFF. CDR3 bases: TGTGCCAGCAAGGGGACTAGCGGGACCACCGGGGAGCTGTTTTTT.

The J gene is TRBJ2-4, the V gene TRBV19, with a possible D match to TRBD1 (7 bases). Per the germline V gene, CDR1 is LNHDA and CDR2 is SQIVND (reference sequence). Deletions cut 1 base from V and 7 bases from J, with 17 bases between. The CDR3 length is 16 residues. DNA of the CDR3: TGTGCCAGTAGTATAGGGAGGGGGACAGCCGCTAACATTCAGTACTTC. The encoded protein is CASSIGRGTAANIQYF.

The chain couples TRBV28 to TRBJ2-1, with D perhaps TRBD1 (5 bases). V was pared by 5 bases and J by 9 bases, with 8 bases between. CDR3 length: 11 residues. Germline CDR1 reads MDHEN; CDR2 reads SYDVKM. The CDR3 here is CASSLRGEQFF. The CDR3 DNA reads TGTGCCAGCAGTCTTAGGGGTGAGCAGTTCTTC.

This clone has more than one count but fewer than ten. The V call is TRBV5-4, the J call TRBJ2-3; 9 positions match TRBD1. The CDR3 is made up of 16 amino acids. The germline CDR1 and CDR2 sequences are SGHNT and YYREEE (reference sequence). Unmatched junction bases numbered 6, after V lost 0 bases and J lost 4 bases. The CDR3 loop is CASSLAKTGGSDTQYF. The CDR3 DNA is TGTGCCAGCAGCTTGGCCAAAACAGGGGGCTCAGATACGCAGTATTTT. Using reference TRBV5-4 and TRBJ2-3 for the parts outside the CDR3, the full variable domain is ETGVTQSPTHLIKTRGQQVTLRCSSQSGHNTVSWYQQALGQGPQFIFQYYREEENGRGNFPPRFSGLQFPNYSSELNVNALELDDSALYLCASSLAKTGGSDTQYFGPGTRLTVL.

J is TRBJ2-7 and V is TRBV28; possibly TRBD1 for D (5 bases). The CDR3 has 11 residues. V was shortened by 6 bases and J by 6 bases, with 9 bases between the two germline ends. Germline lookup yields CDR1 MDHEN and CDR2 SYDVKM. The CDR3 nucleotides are TGTGCCAGCAGCACAACAGGCGAGCAGTACTTC. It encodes CASSTTGEQYF.